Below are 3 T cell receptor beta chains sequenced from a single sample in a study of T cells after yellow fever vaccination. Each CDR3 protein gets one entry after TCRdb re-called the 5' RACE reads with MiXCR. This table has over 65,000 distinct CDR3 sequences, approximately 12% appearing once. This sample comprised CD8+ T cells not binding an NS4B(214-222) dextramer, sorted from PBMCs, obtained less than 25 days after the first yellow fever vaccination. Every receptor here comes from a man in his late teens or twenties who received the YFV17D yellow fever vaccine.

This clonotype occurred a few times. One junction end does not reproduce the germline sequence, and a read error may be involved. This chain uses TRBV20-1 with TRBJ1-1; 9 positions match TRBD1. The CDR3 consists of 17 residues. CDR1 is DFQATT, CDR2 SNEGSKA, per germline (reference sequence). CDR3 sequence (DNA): TGCTGTGCTAGAGATCTCCGGACGGACAGGGGTGGAACTGAAGCTTTCTTT. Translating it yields CCARDLRTDRGGTEAFF.

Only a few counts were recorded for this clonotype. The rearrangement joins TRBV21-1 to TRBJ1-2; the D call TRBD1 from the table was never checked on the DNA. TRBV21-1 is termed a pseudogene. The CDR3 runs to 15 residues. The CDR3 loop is CASPRSPGAAYGYTF. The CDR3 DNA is TGTGCCAGCCCGCGCTCGCCAGGGGCCGCCTATGGCTACACCTTC.

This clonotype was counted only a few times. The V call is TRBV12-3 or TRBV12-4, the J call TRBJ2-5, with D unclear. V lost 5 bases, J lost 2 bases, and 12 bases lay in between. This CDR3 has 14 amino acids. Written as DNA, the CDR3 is TGTGCCAGCAGTACGGATACGGTACAAGAGACCCAGTACTTC. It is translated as CASSTDTVQETQYF.